This T cell receptor beta chain stems from a study of blood T cells in healthy people across ages. Isolation yielded PBMCs, at least 7 million per sample, in every case. Study-level results: Diversity of TCR beta correlated strongly with naive T cell percentage. Researchers judged that diversity estimates from one million T cells fell short of true values.

This clonotype was seen a handful of times. Its antigen is not known. Primed by a sample-barcoded 5' primer and a J-beta primer mix, a second PCR proceeded for about 6 to 11 cycles. Tagging of each cDNA molecule was performed by a template-switch adaptor with 12 random nucleotides. TCRdb called the 5' RACE reads again in MiXCR, with one record for every CDR3 protein. The sample comprises about 1.4 million distinct CDR3 sequences, approximately 59% of which are singletons, and over 5% rests with the top ten. The clonotype comes from a man aged 18 to 30 in good health. Sequenced: blood.

CDR3 sequence reads: CASSLSRGEAGANVLTF. CDR3 bases: TGTGCCAGCAGCTTATCTAGAGGAGAAGCGGGGGCCAACGTCCTGACTTTC. J is TRBJ2-6 and V is TRBV11-2; D is undetermined. Germline V lookup: CDR1 SGHAT, CDR2 FQNNGV. This CDR3 has 17 amino acids. With 2 bases removed from V and 4 bases from J, the gap between germline ends came to 15 bases.